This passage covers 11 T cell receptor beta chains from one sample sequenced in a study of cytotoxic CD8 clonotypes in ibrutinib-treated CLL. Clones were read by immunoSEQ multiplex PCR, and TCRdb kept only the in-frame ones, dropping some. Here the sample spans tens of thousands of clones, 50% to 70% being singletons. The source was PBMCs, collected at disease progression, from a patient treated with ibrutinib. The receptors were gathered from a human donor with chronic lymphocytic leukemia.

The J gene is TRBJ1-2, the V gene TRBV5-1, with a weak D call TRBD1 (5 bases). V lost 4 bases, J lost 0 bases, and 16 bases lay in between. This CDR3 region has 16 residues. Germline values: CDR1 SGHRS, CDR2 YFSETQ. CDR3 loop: CASSPSWGPTNYGYTF. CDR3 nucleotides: TGCGCCAGCAGCCCCTCCTGGGGCCCGACTAACTATGGCTACACCTTC.

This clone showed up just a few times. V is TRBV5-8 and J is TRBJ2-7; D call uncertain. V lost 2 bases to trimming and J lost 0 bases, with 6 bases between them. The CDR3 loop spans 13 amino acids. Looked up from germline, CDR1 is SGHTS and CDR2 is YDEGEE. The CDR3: CASSLGYSYEQYF. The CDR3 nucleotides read TGTGCCAGCAGCTTAGGGTACTCCTACGAGCAGTACTTC. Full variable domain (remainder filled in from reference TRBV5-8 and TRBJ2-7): EAGVTQSPTHLIKTRGQQATLRCSPISGHTSVYWYQQALGLGLQFLLWYDEGEERNRGNFPPRFSGRQFPNYSSELNVNALELEDSALYLCASSLGYSYEQYFGPGTRLTVT.

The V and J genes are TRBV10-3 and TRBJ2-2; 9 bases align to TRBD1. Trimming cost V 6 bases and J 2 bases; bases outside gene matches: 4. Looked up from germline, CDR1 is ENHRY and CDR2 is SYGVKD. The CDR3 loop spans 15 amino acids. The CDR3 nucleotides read TGTGCCATCAGGAGGGGACAGGGAAACACCGGGGAGCTGTTTTTT. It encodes CAIRRGQGNTGELFF.

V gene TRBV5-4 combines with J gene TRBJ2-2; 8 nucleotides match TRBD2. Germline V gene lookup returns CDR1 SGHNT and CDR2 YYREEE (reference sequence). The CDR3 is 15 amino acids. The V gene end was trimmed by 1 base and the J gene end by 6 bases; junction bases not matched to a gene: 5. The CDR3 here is CASSLQRGLPGELFF. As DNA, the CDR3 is TGTGCCAGCAGCTTGCAGCGGGGGCTTCCCGGGGAGCTGTTTTTT.

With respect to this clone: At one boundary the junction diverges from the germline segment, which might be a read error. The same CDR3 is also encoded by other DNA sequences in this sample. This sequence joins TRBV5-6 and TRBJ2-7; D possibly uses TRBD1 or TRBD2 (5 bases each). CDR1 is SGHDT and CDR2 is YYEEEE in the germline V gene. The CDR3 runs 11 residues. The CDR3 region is CASRRTGTPDF. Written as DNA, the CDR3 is TGTGCCAGCAGACGAACCGGGACGCCAGACTTC.

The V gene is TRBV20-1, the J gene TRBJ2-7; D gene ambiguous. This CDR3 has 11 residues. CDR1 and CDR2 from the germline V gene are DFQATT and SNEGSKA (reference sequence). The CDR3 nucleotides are TGCAGCGTTCGCCAACGTGGGGAGCAGTACTTC. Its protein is CSVRQRGEQYF.

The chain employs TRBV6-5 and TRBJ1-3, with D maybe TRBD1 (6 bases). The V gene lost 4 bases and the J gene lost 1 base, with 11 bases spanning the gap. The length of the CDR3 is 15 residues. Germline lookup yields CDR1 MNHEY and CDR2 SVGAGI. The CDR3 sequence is CASSSQGFSGNTIYF. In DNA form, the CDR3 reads TGTGCCAGCAGTTCTCAGGGGTTTTCTGGAAACACCATATATTTT.

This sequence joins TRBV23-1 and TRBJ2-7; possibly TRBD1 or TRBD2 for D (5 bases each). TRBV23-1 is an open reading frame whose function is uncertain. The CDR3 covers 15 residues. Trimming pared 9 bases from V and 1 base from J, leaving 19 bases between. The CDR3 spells CARNGWGSHSYEQYF. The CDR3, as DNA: TGCGCCAGGAATGGGTGGGGGTCACATTCCTACGAGCAGTACTTC.

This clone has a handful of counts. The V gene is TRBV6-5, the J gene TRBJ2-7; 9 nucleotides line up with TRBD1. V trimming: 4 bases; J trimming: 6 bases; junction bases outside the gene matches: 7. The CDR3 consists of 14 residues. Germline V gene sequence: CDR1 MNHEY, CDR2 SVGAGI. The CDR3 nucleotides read TGTGCCAGCAGTTCACGGACAGGGGACGGCGAGCAGTACTTC. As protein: CASSSRTGDGEQYF.

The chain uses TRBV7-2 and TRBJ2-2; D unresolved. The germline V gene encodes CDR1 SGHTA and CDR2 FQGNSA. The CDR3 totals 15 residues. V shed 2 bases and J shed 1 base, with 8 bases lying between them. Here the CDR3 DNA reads TGTGCCAGCAGCTTAACCATCCTGAACACCGGGGAGCTGTTTTTT. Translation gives CASSLTILNTGELFF.

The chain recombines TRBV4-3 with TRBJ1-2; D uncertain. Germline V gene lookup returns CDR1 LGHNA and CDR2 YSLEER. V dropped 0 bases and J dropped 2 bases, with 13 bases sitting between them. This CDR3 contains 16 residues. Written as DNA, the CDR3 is TGCGCCAGCAGCCAAGAGAACAAAGAATTAAACTATGGCTACACCTTC. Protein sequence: CASSQENKELNYGYTF.